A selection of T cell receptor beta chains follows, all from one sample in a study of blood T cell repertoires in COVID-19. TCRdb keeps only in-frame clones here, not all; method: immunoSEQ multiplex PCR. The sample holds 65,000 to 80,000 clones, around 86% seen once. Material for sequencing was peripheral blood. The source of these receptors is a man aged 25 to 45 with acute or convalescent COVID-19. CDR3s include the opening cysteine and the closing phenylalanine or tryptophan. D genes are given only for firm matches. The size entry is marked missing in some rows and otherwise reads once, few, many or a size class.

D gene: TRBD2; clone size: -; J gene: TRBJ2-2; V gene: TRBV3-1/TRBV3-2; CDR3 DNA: TGTGCCAGCAGCCAAGATCCAGGCTGGGGTAGCGGGGGCCCCCTTCCGAACACCGGGGAGCTGTTTTTT; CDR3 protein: CASSQDPGWGSGGPLPNTGELFF
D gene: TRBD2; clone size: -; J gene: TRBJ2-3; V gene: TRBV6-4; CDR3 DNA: TGTGCCAGCAGTGAAGGCGGGAGCTCAGATACGCAGTATTTT; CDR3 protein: CASSEGGSSDTQYF
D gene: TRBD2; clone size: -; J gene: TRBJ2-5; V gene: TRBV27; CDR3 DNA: TGTGCCAGCAGTTCCCCCCGACTAGCGGGAGATCCTGGGGAGACCCAGTACTTC; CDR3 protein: CASSSPRLAGDPGETQYF
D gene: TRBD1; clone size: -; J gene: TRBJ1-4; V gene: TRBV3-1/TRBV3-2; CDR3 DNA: TGTGCCAGCAGCGACCGGGACAGGACTGAAAAACTGTTTTTT; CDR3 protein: CASSDRDRTEKLFF
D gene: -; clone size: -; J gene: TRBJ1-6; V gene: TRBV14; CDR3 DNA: TGTGCCAGCAGCCAAGCCCTCCGAAGCAATTCACCCCTCCACTTT; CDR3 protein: CASSQALRSNSPLHF
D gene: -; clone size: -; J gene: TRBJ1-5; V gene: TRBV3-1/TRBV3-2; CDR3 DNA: TGTGCCAGCAGCCGGACTCCTGTGGATCAGCCCCAGCATTTT; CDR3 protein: CASSRTPVDQPQHF
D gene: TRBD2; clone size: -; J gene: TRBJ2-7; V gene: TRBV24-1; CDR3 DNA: TGTGCCACCCCCGTAGTTCTAGCGGGAGTCCTTCACTACGAGCAGTACTTC; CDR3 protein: CATPVVLAGVLHYEQYF
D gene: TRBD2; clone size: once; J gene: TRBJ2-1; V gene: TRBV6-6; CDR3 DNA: TGTGCCAGCAGTTACTCTGAACTAGCGGGGACGAAGGGGCAGTTCTTC; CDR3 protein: CASSYSELAGTKGQFF
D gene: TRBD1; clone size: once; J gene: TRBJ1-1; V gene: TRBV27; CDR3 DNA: TGTGCCAGCAGTTTATCAGGGGGCCTCGGCACTGAAGCTTTCTTT; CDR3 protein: CASSLSGGLGTEAFF
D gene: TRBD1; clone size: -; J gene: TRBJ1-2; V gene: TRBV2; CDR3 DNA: TGTGCCAGCAGGGACGGACAGGGGGCAGGCTATGGCTACACCTTC; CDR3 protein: CASRDGQGAGYGYTF
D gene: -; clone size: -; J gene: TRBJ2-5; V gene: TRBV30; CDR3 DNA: TGTGCCTGGAGTTACCCTGAGGGGCGGGGGACCCAGTACTTC; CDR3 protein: CAWSYPEGRGTQYF
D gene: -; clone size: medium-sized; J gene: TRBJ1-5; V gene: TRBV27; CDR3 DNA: TGTGCCAGCAGTTTGACGGAGAGCAATCAGCCCCAGCATTTT; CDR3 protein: CASSLTESNQPQHF
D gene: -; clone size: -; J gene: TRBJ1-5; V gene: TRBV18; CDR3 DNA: TGTGCCAGCTCACCGACGTCGGGTAATCAGCCCCAGCATTTT; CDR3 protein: CASSPTSGNQPQHF
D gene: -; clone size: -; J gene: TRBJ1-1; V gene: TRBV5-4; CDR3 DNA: TGTGCCAGCAGCTTTACGGGGATGAACACTGAAGCTTTCTTT; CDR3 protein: CASSFTGMNTEAFF
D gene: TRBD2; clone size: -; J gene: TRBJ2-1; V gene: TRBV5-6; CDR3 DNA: TGTGCCAGCAGCTTGGTTAGCGGGAGCAGGTATGAGCAGTTCTTC; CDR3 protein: CASSLVSGSRYEQFF
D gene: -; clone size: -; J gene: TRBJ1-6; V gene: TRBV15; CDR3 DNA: TGTGCCACCAGTGTATCCGATTCACCCCTCCACTTT; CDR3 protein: CATSVSDSPLHF
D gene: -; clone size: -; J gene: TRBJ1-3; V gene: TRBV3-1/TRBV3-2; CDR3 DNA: TGTGCCAGCAGCCAAGATCGGGTCTCTGGAAACACCATATATTTT; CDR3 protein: CASSQDRVSGNTIYF
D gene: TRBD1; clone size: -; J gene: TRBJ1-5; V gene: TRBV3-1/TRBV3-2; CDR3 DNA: TGTGCCAGCAGCCAAGATTTTAGGGCAGGGGGTGCGGGTCAGCCCCAGCATTTT; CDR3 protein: CASSQDFRAGGAGQPQHF
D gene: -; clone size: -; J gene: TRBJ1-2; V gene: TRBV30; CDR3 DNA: TGTGCCTGGAGGTCACTAATCAGCGATGGCTACACCTTC; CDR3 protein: CAWRSLISDGYTF
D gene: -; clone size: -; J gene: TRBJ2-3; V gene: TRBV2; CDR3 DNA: TGTGCCAGCAGTGAACAGGGTGCAGATACGCAGTATTTT; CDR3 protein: CASSEQGADTQYF
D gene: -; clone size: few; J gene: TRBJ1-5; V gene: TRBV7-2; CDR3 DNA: TGTGCCAGCAGCTCGACCTACTTAGGGGGCAATCAGCCCCAGCATTTT; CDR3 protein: CASSSTYLGGNQPQHF
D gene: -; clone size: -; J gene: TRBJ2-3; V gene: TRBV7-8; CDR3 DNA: TGTGCCAGCAGCTTAGTTGCGGGGGCTAGCACAGATACGCAGTATTTT; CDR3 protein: CASSLVAGASTDTQYF
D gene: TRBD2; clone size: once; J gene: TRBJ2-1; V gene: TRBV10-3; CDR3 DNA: TGTGCCATCAGTGGCGGACTAGCGGGGGTAAGCTCCTACAATGAGCAGTTCTTC; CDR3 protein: CAISGGLAGVSSYNEQFF
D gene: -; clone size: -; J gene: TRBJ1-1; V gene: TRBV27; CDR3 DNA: TGTGCCAGCAGTTTATATCCTCCAGGGCAGGGCCCCATGAACACTGAAGCTTTCTTT; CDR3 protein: CASSLYPPGQGPMNTEAFF
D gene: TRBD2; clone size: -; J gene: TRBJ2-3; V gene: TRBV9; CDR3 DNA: TGTGCCAGCAGCGTATGGCGGGGGGGAGCAGATACGCAGTATTTT; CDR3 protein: CASSVWRGGADTQYF
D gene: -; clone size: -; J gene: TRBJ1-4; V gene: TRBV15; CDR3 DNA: TGTGCCACCAGCAGAGGAGGCACGGGAACTAATGAAAAACTGTTTTTT; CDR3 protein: CATSRGGTGTNEKLFF
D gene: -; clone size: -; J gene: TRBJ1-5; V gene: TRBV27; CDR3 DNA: TGTGCCAGCAGTTTAGTAGGTTCGGGTCAGCCCCAGCATTTT; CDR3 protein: CASSLVGSGQPQHF
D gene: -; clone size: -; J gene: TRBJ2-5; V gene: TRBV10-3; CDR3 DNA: TGTGCCATCAGTGAGAGCGGACGGGCGCCAGGGGCCCAGTACTTC; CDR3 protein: CAISESGRAPGAQYF
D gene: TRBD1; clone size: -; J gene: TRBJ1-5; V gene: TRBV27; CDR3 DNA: TGTGCCAGCAGTTTAAAAGGGACAGGCGATAGCAATCAGCCCCAGCATTTT; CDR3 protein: CASSLKGTGDSNQPQHF
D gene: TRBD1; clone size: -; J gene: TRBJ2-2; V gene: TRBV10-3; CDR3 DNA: TGTGCCATCAGTGACCCAGGGGAGGGACAGGGGAACACCGGGGAGCTGTTTTTT; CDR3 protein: CAISDPGEGQGNTGELFF
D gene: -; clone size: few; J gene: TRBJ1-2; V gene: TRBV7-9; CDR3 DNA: TGTGCCAGCAGCTTGACAGGTTATGGCTACACCTTC; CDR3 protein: CASSLTGYGYTF
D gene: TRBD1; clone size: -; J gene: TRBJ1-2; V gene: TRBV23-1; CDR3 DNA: TGCGCCAGCAGTCAAGCCCGCGACAGGGGGGAAGGGTATGGCTACACCTTC; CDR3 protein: CASSQARDRGEGYGYTF